This TCR beta chain appears in the sequencing data of a study of cytomegalovirus exposure and HLA in healthy donors. Study-wide results and caveats: Some highly shared sequence variants likely arose as a pipeline artifact.

This clone was seen just once. Antigen specificity is unknown. From germline, CDR1 is LGHNA and CDR2 YNFKEQ. The CDR3 consists of 14 residues. With 0 bases removed from V and 3 bases from J, the gap between germline ends came to 7 bases. The PCR ran on 60 Vbeta and 13 Jbeta primers. TCRdb's copy holds only in-frame clones and misses some; the assay was immunoSEQ multiplex PCR. The sample lists over 50,000 clones; roughly 80% were seen once. The chain employs TRBV4-2 and TRBJ2-3; D gene ambiguous. The source of this sequence is a man between 40 and 49 years old in good health and CMV-seronegative. Sequencing was carried out using PBMCs. The CDR3 DNA sequence: TGTGCCAGCAGCCAAGATCGGTGGACAGATACGCAGTATTTT. As protein: CASSQDRWTDTQYF.